Listed below are T cell receptor beta chains from one sample, sequenced in a study of PD-L1 blockade in urothelial cancer. The protocol was immunoSEQ multiplex PCR, while the TCRdb copy is restricted to in-frame clones and leaves out a portion. The sample has 40,000 or so clones; roughly 82% are singletons. The source was PBMCs, collected around atezolizumab (anti-PD-L1) treatment. The receptors derive from a man aged 55 to 69 with urothelial cancer. CDR3s leave out the opening cysteine and the closing phenylalanine or tryptophan. The order of the fields is V gene, J gene, CDR3 length, CDR3 protein.

>TRBV5-5|TRBJ1-1|13
ASSPSGGTGTEAF
>TRBV4-1|TRBJ2-3|12
ASSPTGATDTQY
>TRBV2|TRBJ1-3|12
ASRSGFSGNTIY
>TRBV19|TRBJ2-2|13
ASNSYRGSTGELF
>TRBV11-3|TRBJ2-7|15
ASSYYRPRVGGYEQY
>TRBV4-2|TRBJ2-7|14
ASSQAGTDPSYEQY
>TRBV7-9|TRBJ2-5|12
ASSLAGRVTAQY
>TRBV30|TRBJ1-2|9
AWSVQGGYT
>TRBV10-3|TRBJ2-1|13
AISERAGVDNEQF
>TRBV9|TRBJ1-1|13
ASSPRQTGGTEAF
>TRBV5-1|TRBJ1-3|14
ASSLTGGSSGNTIY
>TRBV21-1|TRBJ2-7|13
ASSIDRDRSYEQY
>TRBV4-1|TRBJ1-4|11
ASSQDSNEKLF
>TRBV7-6|TRBJ1-1|13
ASSSSGTVNTEAF
>TRBV2|TRBJ2-6|15
ASIPGQGNSGANVLT
>TRBV6-1|TRBJ2-7|12
ASSDRGFSYEQY
>TRBV19|TRBJ2-7|15
ASSSYPTGQRLYEQY
>TRBV5-4|TRBJ1-4|13
ASSLKQEGNEKLF